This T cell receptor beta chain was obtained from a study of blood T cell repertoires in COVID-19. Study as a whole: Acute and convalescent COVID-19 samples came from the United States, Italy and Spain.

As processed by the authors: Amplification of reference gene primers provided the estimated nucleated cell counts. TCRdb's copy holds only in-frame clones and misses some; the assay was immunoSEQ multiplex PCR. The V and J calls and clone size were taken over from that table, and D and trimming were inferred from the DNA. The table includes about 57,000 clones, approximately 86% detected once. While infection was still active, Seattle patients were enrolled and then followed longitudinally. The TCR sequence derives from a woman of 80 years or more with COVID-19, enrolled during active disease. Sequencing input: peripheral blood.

CDR3 sequence reads: CASTSWDRNYGYTF. CDR3 bases: TGTGCCAGCACTTCCTGGGACAGAAACTATGGCTACACCTTC. This chain uses TRBV6-5 with TRBJ1-2, with 7 bases aligning to TRBD1. V lost 7 bases, J lost 2 bases, and 7 bases stayed unmatched. The germline V gene has CDR1 MNHEY and CDR2 SVGAGI. CDR3 length equals 14 residues.